The clone carrying this TCR beta chain has more than one count but fewer than ten. Its antigen is currently unknown. Other nucleotide sequences from this sample produce the same CDR3. Every subset had its genomic DNA shared out evenly among several immunoSEQ plates. TCRdb's copy holds only in-frame clones and misses some; the assay was immunoSEQ multiplex PCR. The table records almost 700,000 clones, under 95% of them present only once. The source of the sample is a study of shared clonotypes between healthy human individuals. Study information: Per-donor plates numbered three CD4 naive, three CD4 memory, two CD8 naive and one CD8 memory.

Naive CD8 isolation took CD45RO-negative cells positively selected for CCR7 and excluded terminally differentiated effector memory CD45RA+ cells. Whole-study results and caveats: Relative to their counterparts shared across all four donors, non-shared clonotypes exhibited diminished generation probabilities. Estimated richness was generally greater in naive than memory subsets.

The CDR3 has 11 amino acids. Germline CDR1 and CDR2: MNHEY and SMNVEV (reference sequence). V lost 3 bases and J lost 9, with 6 bases in between. The specimen sequenced was naive CD8+ T cells sorted from blood. The chain uses TRBV27 and TRBJ2-1; D ambiguous. The clonotype originates from a man aged 25 to 40 in good health. CDR3 region: CASSFGGEQFF. As DNA, the CDR3 is TGTGCCAGCAGTTTCGGTGGTGAGCAGTTCTTC.